The entry that follows covers one TCR beta chain sequence. Its antigen is unidentified. V was clipped by 7 bases and J by 7 bases, with 12 bases between them. CDR1 and CDR2 from the germline V gene are SGHDT and YYEEEE. The CDR3 length is 13 residues. Clones were sequenced by immunoSEQ multiplex PCR, and TCRdb holds only the in-frame ones, with some missing. The sample contains approximately 120,000 clones, less than 90% of which appear only once. This sample was taken from a study of T cell responses to AZD1222 COVID-19 vaccine. Study details: Second-dose recipients at about 4 or about 12 weeks were treated as one pooled group. Study observations and caveats: Only 5 or 6 people who got AZD1222 tested seropositive at baseline. Along spike, vaccine-associated CD4 TCRs were found throughout, with dominance at 160-218 and 743-854.

This receptor was obtained from an adult in good health. V and J are TRBV5-6 and TRBJ1-6; no clear D gene. Specimen: peripheral blood, collected on day 0 of AZD1222 vaccination. CDR3 DNA: TGTGCCAGCGAAGGGCTGGAGAATTCACCCCTCCACTTT. This codes for CASEGLENSPLHF.